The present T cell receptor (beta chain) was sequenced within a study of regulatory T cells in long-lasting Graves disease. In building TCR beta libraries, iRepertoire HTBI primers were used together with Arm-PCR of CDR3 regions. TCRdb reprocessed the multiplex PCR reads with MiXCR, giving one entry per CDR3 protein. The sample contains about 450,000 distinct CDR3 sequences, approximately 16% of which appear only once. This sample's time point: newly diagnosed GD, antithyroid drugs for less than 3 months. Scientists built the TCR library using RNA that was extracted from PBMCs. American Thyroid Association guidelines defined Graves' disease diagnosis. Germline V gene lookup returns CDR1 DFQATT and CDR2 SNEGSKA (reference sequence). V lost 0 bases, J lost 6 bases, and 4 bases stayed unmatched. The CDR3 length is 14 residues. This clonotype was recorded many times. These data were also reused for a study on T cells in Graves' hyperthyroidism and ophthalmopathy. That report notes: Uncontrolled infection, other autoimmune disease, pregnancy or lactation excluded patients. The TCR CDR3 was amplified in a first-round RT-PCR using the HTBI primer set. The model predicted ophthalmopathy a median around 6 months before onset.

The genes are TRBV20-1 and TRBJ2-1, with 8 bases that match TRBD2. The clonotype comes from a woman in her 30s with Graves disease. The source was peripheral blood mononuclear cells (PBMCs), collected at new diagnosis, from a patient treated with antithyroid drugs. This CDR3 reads CSARDTGGGNEQFF. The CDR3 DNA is TGCAGTGCTAGAGATACGGGAGGGGGCAATGAGCAGTTCTTC.